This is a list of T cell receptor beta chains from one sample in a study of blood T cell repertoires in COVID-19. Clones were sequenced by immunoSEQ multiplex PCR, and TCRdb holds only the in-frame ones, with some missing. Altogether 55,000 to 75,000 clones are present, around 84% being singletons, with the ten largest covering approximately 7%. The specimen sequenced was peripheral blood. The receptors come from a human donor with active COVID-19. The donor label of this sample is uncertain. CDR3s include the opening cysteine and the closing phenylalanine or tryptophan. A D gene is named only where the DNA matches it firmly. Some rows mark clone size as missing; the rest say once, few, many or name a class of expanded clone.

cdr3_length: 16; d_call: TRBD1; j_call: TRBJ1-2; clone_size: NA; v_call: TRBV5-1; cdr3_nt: TGCGCCAGCAGCCCGGGGGACAGAGGAGGGACAATTGGCTACACCTTC; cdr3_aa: CASSPGDRGGTIGYTF
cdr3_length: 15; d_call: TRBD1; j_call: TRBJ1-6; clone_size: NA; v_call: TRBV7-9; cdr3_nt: TGTGCCAGCAGTCGTTCCGGGACAGAGAATTCACCCCTCCACTTT; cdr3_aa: CASSRSGTENSPLHF
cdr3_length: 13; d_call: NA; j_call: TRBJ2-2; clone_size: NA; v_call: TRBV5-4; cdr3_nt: TGTGCCAGCAGCTATATTGACACCGGGGAGCTGTTTTTT; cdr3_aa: CASSYIDTGELFF
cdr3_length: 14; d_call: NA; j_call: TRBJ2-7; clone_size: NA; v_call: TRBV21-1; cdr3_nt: TGTGCCAGCAGCAAAGCGCTCGGGAGAGCCGAGCAGTACTTC; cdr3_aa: CASSKALGRAEQYF
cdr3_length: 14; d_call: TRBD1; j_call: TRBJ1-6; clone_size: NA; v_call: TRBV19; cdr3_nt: TGTGCCAGTAGTACGACAGGGAGCAATTCACCCCTCCACTTT; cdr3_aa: CASSTTGSNSPLHF
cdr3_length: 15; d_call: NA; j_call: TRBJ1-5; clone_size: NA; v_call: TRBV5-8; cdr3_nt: TGTGCCAGCAGCTTAGGGGCAAATCGCGATCAGCCCCAGCATTTT; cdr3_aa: CASSLGANRDQPQHF
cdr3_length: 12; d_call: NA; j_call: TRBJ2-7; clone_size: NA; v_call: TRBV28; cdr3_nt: TGTGCCAGCAGTTTCCAGGGCTACGAGCAGTACTTC; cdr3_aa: CASSFQGYEQYF
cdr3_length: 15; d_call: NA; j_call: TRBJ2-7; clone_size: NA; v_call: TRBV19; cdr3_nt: TGTGCCAGTAGTATCGGACAGTTCAGCTCCTACGAGCAGTACTTC; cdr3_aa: CASSIGQFSSYEQYF
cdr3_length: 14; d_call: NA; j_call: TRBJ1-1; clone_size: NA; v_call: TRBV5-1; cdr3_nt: TGCGCCAGCAGCGCGCATCGGTTGAACACTGAAGCTTTCTTT; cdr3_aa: CASSAHRLNTEAFF
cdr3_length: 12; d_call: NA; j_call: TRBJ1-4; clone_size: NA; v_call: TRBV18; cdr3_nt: TGTGCCAGCTCACCGTCAGGGGAAAAACTGTTTTTT; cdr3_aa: CASSPSGEKLFF
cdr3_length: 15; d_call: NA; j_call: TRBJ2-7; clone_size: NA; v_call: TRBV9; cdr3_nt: TGTGCCAGCAGCGTAGGGGCAGAAACCTCCTACGAGCAGTACTTC; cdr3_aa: CASSVGAETSYEQYF
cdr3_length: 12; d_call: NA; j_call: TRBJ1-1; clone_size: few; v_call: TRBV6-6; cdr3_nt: TGTGCCAGCACTAGGGGATCCCCTGAAGCTTTCTTT; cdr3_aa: CASTRGSPEAFF
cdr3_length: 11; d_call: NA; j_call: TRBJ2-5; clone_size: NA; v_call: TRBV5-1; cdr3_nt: TGCGCCAGCAGCCTCCCAGAGACCCAGTACTTC; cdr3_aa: CASSLPETQYF
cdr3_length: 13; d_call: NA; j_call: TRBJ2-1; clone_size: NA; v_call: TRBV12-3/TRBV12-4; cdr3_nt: TGTGCCAGCACCGGCAGGGCCCCCAATGAGCAGTTCTTC; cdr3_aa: CASTGRAPNEQFF
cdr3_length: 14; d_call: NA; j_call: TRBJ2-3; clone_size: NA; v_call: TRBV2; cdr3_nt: TGTGCCAGCAGTGAAGTAGCGAACACAGATACGCAGTATTTT; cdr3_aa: CASSEVANTDTQYF
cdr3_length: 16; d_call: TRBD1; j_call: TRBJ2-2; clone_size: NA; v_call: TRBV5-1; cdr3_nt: TGCGCCAGCAGCTTGGGACAGGGCGAGGGCACCGGGGAGCTGTTTTTT; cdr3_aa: CASSLGQGEGTGELFF
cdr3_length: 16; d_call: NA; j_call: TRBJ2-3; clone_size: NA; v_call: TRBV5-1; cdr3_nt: TGCGCCAGCAGCTTGGCCGTAGGCTATCCGCGGGGTACGCAGTATTTT; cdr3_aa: CASSLAVGYPRGTQYF
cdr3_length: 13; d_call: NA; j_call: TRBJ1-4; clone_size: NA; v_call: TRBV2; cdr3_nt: TGTGCCAGCAACAGGGCCCGTAGTGAAAAACTGTTTTTT; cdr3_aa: CASNRARSEKLFF
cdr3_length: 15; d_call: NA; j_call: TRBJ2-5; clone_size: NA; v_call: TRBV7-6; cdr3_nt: TGTGCCAGCAGCTTAGTCAGTCCCCCCCAAGAGACCCAGTACTTC; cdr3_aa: CASSLVSPPQETQYF
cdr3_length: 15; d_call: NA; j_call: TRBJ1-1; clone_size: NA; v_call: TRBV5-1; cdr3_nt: TGCGCCAGCAGCTTCTTGACAGGCTTCAGCACTGAAGCTTTCTTT; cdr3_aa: CASSFLTGFSTEAFF
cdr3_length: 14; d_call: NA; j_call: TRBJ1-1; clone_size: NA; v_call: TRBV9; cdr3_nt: TGTGCCAGCAGCGTAGATGGGGGCTACACTGAAGCTTTCTTT; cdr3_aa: CASSVDGGYTEAFF
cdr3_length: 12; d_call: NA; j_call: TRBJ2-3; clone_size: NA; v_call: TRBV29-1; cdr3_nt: TGCAGCGAAAGGGGCGTCACAGATACGCAGTATTTT; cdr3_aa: CSERGVTDTQYF
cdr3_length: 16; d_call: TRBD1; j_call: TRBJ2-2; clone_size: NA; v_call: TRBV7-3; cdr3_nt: TGTGCCAGCAGCACAACAGGGGGCGCGAACACCGGGGAGCTGTTTTTT; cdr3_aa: CASSTTGGANTGELFF